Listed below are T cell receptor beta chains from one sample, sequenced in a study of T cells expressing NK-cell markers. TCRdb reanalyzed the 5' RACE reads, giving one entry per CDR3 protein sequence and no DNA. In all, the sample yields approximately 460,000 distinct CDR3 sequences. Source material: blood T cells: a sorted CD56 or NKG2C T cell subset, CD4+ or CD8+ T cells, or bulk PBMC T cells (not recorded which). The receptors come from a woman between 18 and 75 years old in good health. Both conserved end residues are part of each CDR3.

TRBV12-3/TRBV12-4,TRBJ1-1,CASSFYTEAFF
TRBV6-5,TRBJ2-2,CASSYSLQGTNTGELFF
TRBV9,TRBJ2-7,CASSVGGFYEQYF
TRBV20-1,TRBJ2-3,CGGGPGSDTDTQYF
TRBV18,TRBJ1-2,CASSPRDGVLGYTF
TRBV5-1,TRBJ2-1,CASSLVGSGRAGEQFF
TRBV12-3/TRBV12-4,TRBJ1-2,CASSLLGGVGYTF
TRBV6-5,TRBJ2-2,CASSYSSSTGSSELFF
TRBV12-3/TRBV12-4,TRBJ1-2,CASSLVPGNYGYTF
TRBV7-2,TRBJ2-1,CASSPQGLAGGLYEQFF
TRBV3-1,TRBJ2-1,CASSDAGTAYNEQFF
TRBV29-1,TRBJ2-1,CSVDRGKEGHNEQFF
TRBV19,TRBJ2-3,CASSWGVNTQYF
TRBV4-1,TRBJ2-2,CASSPQTFTGELFF
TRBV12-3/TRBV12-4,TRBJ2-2,CASSSRQGALPNTGELFF
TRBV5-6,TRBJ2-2,CASSTGGTGELFF
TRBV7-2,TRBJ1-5,CASSPDSNQPQHF
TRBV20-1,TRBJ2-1,CSARKGLEDNEQFF
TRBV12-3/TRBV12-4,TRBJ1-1,CASSFEVFTEAFF
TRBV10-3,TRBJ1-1,CAIGGALNTEAFF
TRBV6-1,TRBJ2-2,CASSLGGLGGELFF
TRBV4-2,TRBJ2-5,CASSQGQRGALFQETQYF
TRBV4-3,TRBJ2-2,CASSPSGQTGELFF
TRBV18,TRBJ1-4,CASRGTGGENGPGEKLFF
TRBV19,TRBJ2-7,CASSGGQYYEQYF
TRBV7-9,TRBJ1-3,CASSATGISSGNTIYF
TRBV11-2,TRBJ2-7,CASSLDSGGSKYEQYF